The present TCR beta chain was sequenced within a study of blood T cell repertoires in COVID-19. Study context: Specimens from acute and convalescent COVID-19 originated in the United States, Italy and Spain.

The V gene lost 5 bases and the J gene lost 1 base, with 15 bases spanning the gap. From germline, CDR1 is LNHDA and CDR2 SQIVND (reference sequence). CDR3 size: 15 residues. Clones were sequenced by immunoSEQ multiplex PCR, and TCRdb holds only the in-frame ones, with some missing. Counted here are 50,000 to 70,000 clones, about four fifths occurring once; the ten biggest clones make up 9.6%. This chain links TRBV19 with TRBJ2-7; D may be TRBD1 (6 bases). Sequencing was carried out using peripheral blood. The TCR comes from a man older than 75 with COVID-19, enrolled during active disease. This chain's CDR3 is CASSRKDSLSYEQYF. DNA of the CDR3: TGTGCCAGTAGTCGAAAGGACAGTTTATCCTACGAGCAGTACTTC.